This T cell receptor beta chain was documented in a study of T cell repertoires in aging, cancer and after chemotherapy. Study at large: Repeat sampling of healthy donors over several months to years showed clear clonal overlap.

General observations from the study: In healthy donors, age-related TCR diversity loss mainly reflected lost richness.

This clonotype is medium-sized within its sample. The target antigen is unknown. TRB rearrangements spanning V, D and J were amplified using mixed TRB-A/B primers. TCRdb processed the multiplex PCR reads anew with MiXCR; each CDR3 protein has one entry. The data show thousands of distinct CDR3 sequences, roughly 20% seen once. Peripheral blood genomic DNA, not sorted cells or RNA, was the template. This CDR3 is 15 amino acids long. V was shortened by 5 bases and J by 0 bases, with 10 bases between the two germline ends. This TCR derives from a human donor in good health. The donor label of this sample is uncertain. The sequencing sample was made of blood. The chain employs TRBV12-3 or TRBV12-4 and TRBJ1-4; no clear D gene. Here the CDR3 DNA reads TGTGCCAGCAGTCCACGTGGGGCAACTAATGAAAAACTGTTTTTT. This codes for CASSPRGATNEKLFF.